This T cell receptor (beta chain) was obtained from a study of T-cell reconstitution after alpha-beta-depleted transplantation in children. Preparation of the TCRbeta library used unique molecular identifiers. Using its own MiXCR run on the PCR reads, TCRdb lists one record per CDR3 protein. The sample has some 600,000 distinct CDR3 sequences, roughly 15% seen once; the top ten hold over 0.95%. The V and J ends lost 4 bases and 2 bases respectively, with 5 bases between them. Looked up from germline, CDR1 is SQVTM and CDR2 is ANQGSEA. The CDR3 runs 11 residues. This clonotype was counted between two and nine times.

The genes are TRBV29-1 and TRBJ1-2; D uncertain. The sample consisted of PBMCs from the stem cell graft donor, taken from the stem cell graft. This TCR came from a human donor who donated a stem cell graft to a child with acute myeloid leukemia. The CDR3 region has the DNA TGCAGCGTTGCGGCCAACTATGGCTACACCTTC. Translation: CSVAANYGYTF.